Following are 30 T cell receptor beta chains from one sample sequenced in a study of cytomegalovirus exposure and HLA in healthy donors. The PCR used 60 Vbeta and 13 Jbeta primers. Sequenced by immunoSEQ multiplex PCR; TCRdb stores in-frame clones only, minus some. Of 250,000 or so clones in the sample, around 90% were seen once. Sequencing was performed on PBMCs. The source is a girl aged 2 to 9 in good health and CMV-seronegative.

V gene TRBV18 combines with J gene TRBJ2-1; 10 nucleotides match TRBD1. The germline CDR1 and CDR2 sequences are KGHSH and LQKENI. The CDR3 covers 15 residues. The J segment lost 2 bases and the V segment lost 3 bases, leaving 1 base of the junction unmatched. CDR3 residues: CASSPGTGAYNEQFF. CDR3 coding DNA: TGTGCCAGCTCACCCGGGACAGGGGCCTACAATGAGCAGTTCTTC.

The rearrangement links TRBV10-3 to TRBJ2-5; 9 positions agree with TRBD1. The CDR3 runs 14 residues. Germline CDR1 is ENHRY and CDR2 is SYGVKD. V was pared by 4 bases and J by 1 base, with 1 base of the junction left unmatched. Here the CDR3 reads CAISGQGVQETQYF. The CDR3 region has the DNA TGTGCCATCAGTGGACAGGGGGTCCAAGAGACCCAGTACTTC.

The chain uses TRBV9 and TRBJ2-7; TRBD2 might be the D (6 bases). V was cut by 4 bases and J by 6 bases, with 20 bases left in between. The CDR3 is made up of 15 amino acids. The V gene's germline CDR1 is SGDLS and CDR2 YYNGEE. CDR3 bases: TGTGCCAGCAGCCGGGGGTTGTCAGGCGTAGGCGAGCAGTACTTC. This codes for CASSRGLSGVGEQYF.

The rearrangement uses TRBV6-5 and TRBJ1-5, with TRBD1 matching 10 bases. The CDR3 is 14 amino acids. Germline lookup yields CDR1 MNHEY and CDR2 SVGAGI. Trimming cost V 6 bases and J 4 bases; bases outside gene matches: 3. The CDR3 coding sequence is TGTGCCAGCAGAGGGACAGGGGCAAATCAGCCCCAGCATTTT. It encodes CASRGTGANQPQHF.

This clone was detected only once. The genes are TRBV4-1 and TRBJ1-1; no clear D gene. Trimming shortened V by 1 base and J by 6 bases, and 9 bases separated the two germline ends. Germline V gives CDR1 MGHRA, CDR2 YSYEKL. This CDR3 spans 13 amino acids. The chain's CDR3 is CASSQARVAEAFF. The DNA for the CDR3 is TGCGCCAGCAGCCAAGCCCGGGTAGCTGAAGCTTTCTTT.

As DNA, the CDR3 is TGCAGCGTTGAGTTTCTTTCCCGGGACAGAGGGATTTACGAGCAGTACTTC. Protein: CSVEFLSRDRGIYEQYF. V is TRBV29-1 and J is TRBJ2-7; 7 positions agree with TRBD1. The V segment lost 3 bases and the J segment 4 bases; nucleotides outside the gene matches: 18. This CDR3 comprises 17 residues. The V gene's germline CDR1 is SQVTM and CDR2 ANQGSEA.

The chain uses TRBV7-9 and TRBJ1-2; TRBD1 aligns across 7 bases. The CDR3 contains 14 residues. The germline CDR1 and CDR2 sequences are SEHNR and FQNEAQ (reference sequence). Trimming took 6 bases from V and 5 from J; bases not matched to a gene: 9. The CDR3 region is CASRVRDSSYGYTF. CDR3 nucleotides: TGTGCCAGCAGGGTCCGGGACAGCTCATATGGCTACACCTTC.

This chain joins TRBV18 and TRBJ2-3, with 9 nucleotides matching TRBD1. Looked up from germline, CDR1 is KGHSH and CDR2 is LQKENI. V lost 3 bases, J lost 3 bases, and 1 base stayed unmatched. This CDR3 has 14 residues. CDR3 nucleotide sequence: TGTGCCAGCTCACCGGGACAGGGTACAGATACGCAGTATTTT. Its translation: CASSPGQGTDTQYF. The whole variable domain, remainder taken from reference TRBV18 and TRBJ2-3, is NAGVMQNPRHLVRRRGQEARLRCSPMKGHSHVYWYRQLPEEGLKFMVYLQKENIIDESGMPKERFSAEFPKEGPSILRIQQVVRGDSAAYFCASSPGQGTDTQYFGPGTRLTVL.

This clone occurred a few times. The J gene is TRBJ2-5, the V gene TRBV2, with TRBD1 as a possible D gene (6 bases). Germline V CDR1 and CDR2: SNHLY, FYNNEI. CDR3 length equals 11 residues. Trimming pared 6 bases from V and 4 bases from J, leaving 6 bases between. The CDR3 loop is CASRQGETQYF. CDR3 DNA sequence: TGTGCCAGCAGACAGGGAGAGACCCAGTACTTC.

This chain links TRBV11-2 with TRBJ2-7, with 7 bases lining up with TRBD1. Losses at the gene ends were 3 bases for V and 2 bases for J; bases not matched to a gene: 4. Germline V CDR1 and CDR2: SGHAT, FQNNGV. The CDR3 is 14 residues long. The CDR3 DNA reads as TGTGCCAGCAGCTTGACAGGGCATACCTACGAGCAGTACTTC. As protein: CASSLTGHTYEQYF.

The gene calls are TRBV30 and TRBJ1-6; tentatively, D is TRBD1 (5 bases). Trimming removed 0 bases from V and 6 bases from J, with 9 bases in between. This CDR3 comprises 14 residues. Germline values: CDR1 GTSNPN, CDR2 SVGIG (reference sequence). The CDR3 is CAWSVPQGNSPLHF. For the CDR3, the DNA is TGTGCCTGGAGTGTACCGCAGGGTAATTCACCCCTCCACTTT. Based on the CDR3 plus reference TRBV30 and TRBJ1-6, the full variable domain is SQTIHQWPATLVQPVGSPLSLECTVEGTSNPNLYWYRQAAGRGLQLLFYSVGIGQISSEVPQNLSASRPQDRQFILSSKKLLLSDSGFYLCAWSVPQGNSPLHFGNGTRLTVT.

This clone has only one observation. The chain employs TRBV5-1 and TRBJ2-7; 8 nucleotides line up with TRBD1. The CDR3 covers 14 residues. V lost 2 bases and J lost 4; bases outside the gene matches: 5. CDR1 is SGHRS, CDR2 YFSETQ, per germline. CDR3 residues: CASSFGRGQYEQYF. The CDR3 DNA sequence: TGCGCCAGCAGCTTTGGCAGGGGGCAGTACGAGCAGTACTTC.

This clone showed up just once. The rearrangement links TRBV6-1 to TRBJ2-5; 8 positions agree with TRBD1. The CDR3 has 13 amino acids. Germline values: CDR1 MNHNS, CDR2 SASEGT. V shed 10 bases, J shed 2 bases, and the junction held 6 bases outside the gene matches. CDR3 sequence (DNA): TGTGCCATACAAGACAGGGGACAAGAGACCCAGTACTTC. It yields the protein CAIQDRGQETQYF.

Details on this clone: At one end the junction does not follow the germline gene, possibly because of a read error. The chain has TRBV11-2 and TRBJ1-1; D gene ambiguous. Germline assignment: CDR1 SGHAT and CDR2 FQNNGV. The length of the CDR3 is 14 residues. The CDR3 DNA reads as TGTGCCAGCAGCTTAGTGTTAGTGAACGCTGAAGCTTTCTTT. Translation: CASSLVLVNAEAFF.

The chain employs TRBV27 and TRBJ1-2; 7 nucleotides align to TRBD1. J lost 4 bases, V lost 5 bases, and 7 bases had no gene match. Germline lookup yields CDR1 MNHEY and CDR2 SMNVEV (reference sequence). This CDR3 comprises 14 residues. The CDR3 DNA is TGTGCCAGCAGTACCCGAGGGGGCGGCTATGGCTACACCTTC. Translation: CASSTRGGGYGYTF.

This clone was observed a few times. The CDR3 loop reads CASSTRGREVSGANVLTF. The DNA of the CDR3 is TGTGCCAGTAGTACCCGGGGCAGGGAGGTTTCTGGGGCCAACGTCCTGACTTTC. V is TRBV19 and J is TRBJ2-6; a weak D match, TRBD2 (6 bases). Germline V gives CDR1 LNHDA, CDR2 SQIVND (reference sequence). This CDR3 region has 18 residues. V lost 4 bases to trimming and J lost 1 base, with 17 bases between them.

This sequence joins TRBV27 and TRBJ2-1, with D possibly TRBD2 on 5 matching bases. Per germline, CDR1 MNHEY and CDR2 SMNVEV (reference sequence). There are 15 residues in the CDR3. Trimming stripped 7 bases from V and 4 bases from J, with 17 bases between. Here the CDR3 reads CASTMTGIRYNEQFF. The CDR3 DNA reads TGTGCCAGCACCATGACGGGGATCCGTTACAATGAGCAGTTCTTC.

V and J are TRBV19 and TRBJ1-5; a weak D match, TRBD1 (5 bases). The CDR3 length is 15 residues. Germline values: CDR1 LNHDA, CDR2 SQIVND (reference sequence). With 6 bases removed from V and 6 bases from J, the gap between germline ends came to 18 bases. DNA of the CDR3: TGTGCCAGTAGCCTGTGGCCAGGAGGGGTTCAGCCCCAGCATTTT. Translating gives CASSLWPGGVQPQHF.

This clone was counted once. This sequence joins TRBV30 and TRBJ2-1; D is unresolved. Per the germline V gene, CDR1 is GTSNPN and CDR2 is SVGIG (reference sequence). Trimming pared 1 base from V and 9 bases from J, leaving 7 bases between. This CDR3 has 11 residues. CDR3 coding DNA: TGTGCCTGGAGTGATACTGGTGAGCAGTTCTTC. Translated: CAWSDTGEQFF.

This clone was seen a single time. The chain employs TRBV20-1 and TRBJ2-2, with no clear D. V lost 6 bases, J lost 2 bases, and 4 bases lay in between. Germline V lookup: CDR1 DFQATT, CDR2 SNEGSKA (reference sequence). The CDR3 has 11 amino acids. In nucleotides, the CDR3 is TGCAGTGCCCCTAACACCGGGGAGCTGTTTTTT. Its translation is CSAPNTGELFF.

This chain uses TRBV5-4 with TRBJ2-1, with D maybe TRBD2 (5 bases). Germline CDR1 reads SGHNT; CDR2 reads YYREEE (reference sequence). CDR3 size: 13 residues. V lost 5 bases to trimming and J lost 3 bases, with 9 bases between them. The CDR3 nucleotides read TGTGCCAGCAGACCCGGACTCTACAATGAGCAGTTCTTC. The encoded protein is CASRPGLYNEQFF.

The chain couples TRBV27 to TRBJ1-6; the D gene is possibly TRBD1 (5 bases). This CDR3 region has 18 residues. Trimming pared 10 bases from V and 2 bases from J, leaving 24 bases between. Germline CDR1 and CDR2: MNHEY and SMNVEV (reference sequence). CDR3 nucleotides: TGTGCCACCCATCGCACAGGTGCCGCGAGCACCTATAATTCACCCCTCCACTTT. Protein sequence: CATHRTGAASTYNSPLHF.

The rearrangement links TRBV20-1 to TRBJ2-7; TRBD2 might be the D (5 bases). CDR1 and CDR2 (germline): DFQATT, SNEGSKA (reference sequence). Trimming pared 3 bases from V and 4 bases from J, leaving 7 bases between. The CDR3 totals 11 residues. CDR3 protein: CSASRGYEQYF. CDR3 in DNA: TGCAGTGCTAGCCGGGGTTACGAGCAGTACTTC.

The chain joins TRBV13 to TRBJ1-1; TRBD1 might be the D (5 bases). The CDR3 extends over 16 amino acids. Trimming shortened V by 5 bases and J by 0 bases, and 16 bases separated the two germline ends. The germline V gene encodes CDR1 PRHDT and CDR2 FYEKMQ (reference sequence). CDR3 region: CASSVPMTAMNTEAFF. In DNA form, the CDR3 reads TGTGCCAGCAGCGTCCCAATGACAGCCATGAACACTGAAGCTTTCTTT.

This clone was seen just once. The germline gene is not matched at one end of the junction; a read error may be the cause. The chain carries TRBV5-6 and TRBJ1-1, with no clear D. The CDR3 spans 13 residues. Germline V gene data show CDR1 as SGHDT and CDR2 as YYEEEE. The CDR3 DNA sequence: TGTGCCAGCAGCTTGGGGGTGGGCACTGAGGCTTTCTTT. Its translation is CASSLGVGTEAFF.

The chain is built from TRBV6-5 and TRBJ2-7; tentative D call: TRBD2 (5 bases). With 8 bases removed from V and 6 bases from J, the gap between germline ends came to 11 bases. CDR1 MNHEY and CDR2 SVGAGI come from the germline V gene. CDR3 length: 11 residues. In DNA form, the CDR3 reads TGTGCCAGCCAGACGGGATTCGAGCAGTACTTC. Protein sequence: CASQTGFEQYF.

Here the CDR3 reads CSVEGSPGDGDEQFF. The CDR3, as DNA: TGCAGCGTTGAGGGATCACCGGGAGATGGGGATGAGCAGTTCTTC. J is TRBJ2-1 and V is TRBV29-1; maybe TRBD2 (6 bases). V gave up 3 bases and J gave up 8 bases, with 20 bases separating them. Germline-derived CDR1 and CDR2 are SQVTM and ANQGSEA. This CDR3 is 15 amino acids long.

V is TRBV11-2 and J is TRBJ1-3; TRBD1 aligns across 8 bases. The ends lost 4 bases at V and 4 bases at J; junction bases unmatched: 6. The V gene's germline CDR1 is SGHAT and CDR2 FQNNGV. The CDR3 spans 15 residues. The CDR3 protein is CASSSESGGGNTIYF. CDR3 nucleotide sequence: TGTGCCAGCAGCTCTGAATCAGGGGGCGGAAACACCATATATTTT.

The chain joins TRBV27 to TRBJ2-3; 8 nucleotides align to TRBD2. Losses at the gene ends were 3 bases for V and 8 bases for J; bases not matched to a gene: 13. This CDR3 comprises 16 residues. CDR1 MNHEY and CDR2 SMNVEV come from the germline V gene (reference sequence). The CDR3 region has the DNA TGTGCCAGCAGTTTCCGTAGCGGGGTGATTCCAGGTACGCAGTATTTT. Translating gives CASSFRSGVIPGTQYF.

The rearrangement uses TRBV6-5 and TRBJ1-1; maybe TRBD1 (5 bases). This CDR3 spans 14 amino acids. Germline lookup yields CDR1 MNHEY and CDR2 SVGAGI. Trimming shortened V by 7 bases and J by 1 base, and 13 bases separated the two germline ends. The CDR3 here is CASIQTVPNTEAFF. As DNA, the CDR3 is TGTGCCAGCATCCAGACAGTTCCGAACACTGAAGCTTTCTTT.